This T cell receptor (beta chain) appears in the sequencing data of a study of T cell repertoires in cytomegalovirus infection. About the study: Both CMV infection and a matching HLA type were indicated by public TCR beta signatures. Study conclusions and caveats: CMV carriers with the relevant HLA were identified by cumulative public TCR beta family frequency. HLA-C-restricted CMV clonotypes gave the most frequent clonotype in two of eight donors.

TCRdb re-called the reads with MiXCR, one entry per CDR3 protein. Among roughly 630,000 distinct CDR3 sequences, about 24% were seen once, and the ten largest hold 6.5% to 10%. Germline V CDR1 and CDR2: DFQATT, SNEGSKA (reference sequence). CDR3 length equals 14 residues. V dropped 6 bases and J dropped 2 bases, with 15 bases sitting between them. This clonotype was observed a handful of times. The antigen is not known. Sequenced material: CD8+ T cells from PBMCs. The origin of this receptor is a human donor in good health (CMV status not recorded). Some clones in this sample may be carry-over from other donors' samples. J is TRBJ2-3 and V is TRBV20-1; maybe TRBD2 (7 bases). The CDR3 is CSAGGLFFTDTQYF. Here the CDR3 DNA reads TGCAGTGCGGGGGGGCTCTTTTTCACAGATACGCAGTATTTT.